This T cell receptor beta chain was retrieved from a study of blood T cell repertoires in COVID-19. Study-level information: Samples came from the United States, Italy and Spain, spanning acute and convalescent COVID-19. Nucleic acid was either cDNA or gDNA, and it came from T cells, B-cell-depleted T cells, or PBMCs.

Under the authors' procedure: Reference gene primer amplification gave nucleated cell count estimates. This table comes from immunoSEQ multiplex PCR, and its TCRdb copy is limited to in-frame clones, with some not included. The DNA was the basis for D and trimming; V, J and clone size are from that table. The table records roughly 300,000 clones, about 88% of them present only once. Germline CDR1 reads SGHRS; CDR2 reads YFSETQ. This CDR3 comprises 14 residues. Losses at the gene ends were 0 bases for V and 4 bases for J; bases not matched to a gene: 1. This clone was found a few times. Seattle's cohort entered during active infection and was followed longitudinally.

J is TRBJ2-5 and V is TRBV5-1, with TRBD2 identical over 9 bases. The source of this sequence is a human donor with COVID-19, enrolled during active disease. The donor label of this sample is uncertain. Sequencing input: peripheral blood. CDR3 sequence (DNA): TGCGCCAGCAGCTTGGTAGCGGGAGCAGAGACCCAGTACTTC. Amino acids: CASSLVAGAETQYF. The variable domain in full, completed from reference TRBV5-1 and TRBJ2-5, reads KAGVTQTPRYLIKTRGQQVTLSCSPISGHRSVSWYQQTPGQGLQFLFEYFSETQRNKGNFPGRFSGRQFSNSRSEMNVSTLELGDSALYLCASSLVAGAETQYFGPGTRLLVL.